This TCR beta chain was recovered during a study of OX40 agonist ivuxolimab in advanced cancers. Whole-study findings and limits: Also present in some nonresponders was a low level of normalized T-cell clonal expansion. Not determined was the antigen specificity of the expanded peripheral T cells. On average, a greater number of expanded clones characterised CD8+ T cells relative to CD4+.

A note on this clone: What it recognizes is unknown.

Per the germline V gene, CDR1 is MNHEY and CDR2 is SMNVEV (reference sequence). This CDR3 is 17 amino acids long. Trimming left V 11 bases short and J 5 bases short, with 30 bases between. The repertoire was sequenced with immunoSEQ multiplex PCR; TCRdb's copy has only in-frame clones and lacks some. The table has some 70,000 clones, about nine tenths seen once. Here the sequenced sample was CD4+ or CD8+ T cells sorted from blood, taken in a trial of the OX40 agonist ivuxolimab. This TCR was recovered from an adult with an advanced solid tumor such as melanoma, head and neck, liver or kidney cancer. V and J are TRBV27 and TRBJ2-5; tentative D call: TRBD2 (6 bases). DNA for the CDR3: TGTGCCTCCTGGCCTTACACTCGCCGGGGGAGGCGGGAGACCCAGTACTTC. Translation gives CASWPYTRRGRRETQYF.